The next 24 T cell receptor beta chains were all read from a single sample in a study of CD8 T cells in Susac syndrome. The RNA, about 0.5 to 1 ug, was put through reverse transcription using random hexamers. TCRdb passed the immunoSEQ multiplex PCR reads through MiXCR, listing each CDR3 protein once. The sample records almost 450,000 distinct CDR3 sequences, roughly 85% being singletons. The sequencing sample was made of CD8+ T cells from PBMCs. These receptors originate from a human donor with multiple sclerosis.

The chain employs TRBV6-2 or TRBV6-3 and TRBJ2-3, with D possibly matching TRBD2 (6 bases). The V and J ends lost 2 bases and 4 bases respectively, with 25 bases between them. The CDR3 loop spans 19 amino acids. Looked up from germline, CDR1 is MNHEY and CDR2 is SVGEGT. The CDR3 DNA reads TGTGCCAGCAGTTACCCCGGCGGAGGGATCAACAGCGGCGCAGATACGCAGTATTTT. Translation: CASSYPGGGINSGADTQYF.

The chain uses TRBV14 and TRBJ2-1; 9 bases map to TRBD2. This CDR3 comprises 18 residues. The germline V gene has CDR1 SGHDN and CDR2 FVKESK. The V gene end was trimmed by 4 bases and the J gene end by 7 bases; junction bases not matched to a gene: 17. The CDR3 protein is CASSPSLLSSGSINEQFF. In nucleotides, the CDR3 is TGTGCCAGCAGCCCGTCGCTGCTTAGTAGCGGGAGTATTAATGAGCAGTTCTTC.

This chain connects TRBV7-9 to TRBJ2-3; 13 bases are a match to TRBD2. V trimming: 4 bases; J trimming: 3 bases; junction bases outside the gene matches: 10. Germline V CDR1 and CDR2: SEHNR, FQNEAQ (reference sequence). This CDR3 spans 18 amino acids. CDR3 region: CASSSSPLTSGGTDTQYF. CDR3 DNA sequence: TGTGCCAGCAGCTCTAGCCCCTTGACTAGCGGGGGGACAGATACGCAGTATTTT.

The V call is TRBV20-1, the J call TRBJ2-7; 12 bases match TRBD2. Germline V CDR1 and CDR2: DFQATT, SNEGSKA (reference sequence). The V and J ends lost 1 base and 0 bases, in that order; junction bases with no gene match: 7. This CDR3 is built from 17 residues. The CDR3 region is CSARAPTSGRISYEQYF. CDR3 bases: TGCAGTGCTAGAGCCCCAACTAGCGGGAGGATCTCCTACGAGCAGTACTTC.

The CDR3 reads CASGRGGESSGANVLTF. The CDR3 coding sequence is TGCGCCAGCGGGCGAGGGGGGGAAAGCTCTGGGGCCAACGTCCTGACTTTC. J is TRBJ2-6 and V is TRBV4-1; D possibly corresponds to TRBD2 (7 bases). Trimming shortened V by 8 bases and J by 0 bases, and 17 bases separated the two germline ends. The CDR3 is 17 residues long. Germline values: CDR1 MGHRA, CDR2 YSYEKL.

This clonotype was observed a single time. The chain combines TRBV3-1 with TRBJ2-7; 10 nucleotides agree with TRBD1. The CDR3 spans 14 residues. Germline-derived CDR1 and CDR2 are LGHDT and YNNKEL (reference sequence). V was pared by 5 bases and J by 5 bases, with 6 bases of the junction left unmatched. The CDR3 here is CASSKGTGAHEQYF. As DNA, the CDR3 is TGTGCCAGCAGCAAAGGGACAGGGGCGCACGAGCAGTACTTC.

The V call is TRBV23-1, the J call TRBJ1-6, with no clear D. TRBV23-1 has ORF status, its function being uncertain. Trimming took off 2 bases at V and 11 bases at J, with 13 bases between the two ends. The CDR3 consists of 14 residues. CDR3 bases: TGCGCCAGCAGTCAAACGAACGAAATAGCACCCCTCCACTTT. This sequence encodes CASSQTNEIAPLHF.

The J gene is TRBJ2-7, the V gene TRBV5-4; 7 nucleotides line up with TRBD2. Germline CDR1 SGHNT, CDR2 YYREEE (reference sequence). The junction had 12 bases not matched to a gene; V was cut back by 0 bases and J by 3 bases. CDR3 length equals 17 residues. The CDR3 DNA reads TGTGCCAGCAGCTTGGGTGTTGGGGCTAGCGGATTCTACGAGCAGTACTTC. Protein product: CASSLGVGASGFYEQYF.

The gene calls are TRBV6-5 and TRBJ1-5; weak D call: TRBD1 (6 bases). Per the germline V gene, CDR1 is MNHEY and CDR2 is SVGAGI. This CDR3 contains 16 residues. The V gene lost 2 bases and the J gene lost 7 bases, with 18 bases spanning the gap. The CDR3 here is CASSYPRGGLGQPQHF. The CDR3 DNA reads TGTGCCAGCAGTTACCCGAGGGGGGGGCTTGGACAGCCCCAGCATTTT.

V is TRBV2 and J is TRBJ2-5; D unclear. Trimming stripped 10 bases from V and 2 bases from J, with 23 bases between. CDR3 length equals 16 residues. Per germline, CDR1 SNHLY and CDR2 FYNNEI. The CDR3 nucleotides read TGTGCCATCAAGGGTGGAGAAGACCTCGGGCAAGAGACCCAGTACTTC. It is translated as CAIKGGEDLGQETQYF.

This chain uses TRBV14 with TRBJ1-2, with D unclear. The CDR3 consists of 17 residues. Trimming stripped 0 bases from V and 8 bases from J, with 22 bases between. The germline gives CDR1 SGHDN, CDR2 FVKESK. The CDR3 reads CASSQEVEVLGIGGYTF. The DNA of the CDR3 is TGTGCCAGCAGCCAAGAGGTGGAAGTCCTTGGGATTGGGGGCTACACCTTC.

The chain joins TRBV7-6 to TRBJ1-1; D unresolved. This CDR3 is 13 amino acids long. CDR1 is SGHVS, CDR2 FNYEAQ, per germline. Trimming left V 5 bases short and J 7 bases short, with 14 bases between. The CDR3 protein is CASSSGRSNEAFF. CDR3 nucleotide sequence: TGTGCCAGCAGCAGCGGCAGGTCCAATGAAGCTTTCTTT.

V is TRBV28 and J is TRBJ2-7; 8 bases line up with TRBD2. The CDR3 runs 14 residues. Germline CDR1 MDHEN, CDR2 SYDVKM. V lost 6 bases, J lost 6 bases, and 10 bases stayed unmatched. In DNA, the CDR3 is TGTGCCAGCAGAGCGGGGGCCCTTAGGGGCGAGCAGTACTTC. It yields the protein CASRAGALRGEQYF.

This clonotype has a handful of counts. The V gene is TRBV10-3, the J gene TRBJ2-3; D is unresolved. Germline V gives CDR1 ENHRY, CDR2 SYGVKD. There are 15 residues in the CDR3. The V gene lost 0 bases and the J gene lost 2 bases, with 9 bases spanning the gap. In DNA, the CDR3 is TGTGCCATCAGTGAGTCTCAGGCCTTCACAGATACGCAGTATTTT. Amino acid sequence: CAISESQAFTDTQYF.

The chain links TRBV12-3 or TRBV12-4 to TRBJ2-1; no definite D call. This CDR3 has 15 amino acids. V was trimmed by 0 bases and J by 3 bases, leaving 9 bases between them. The CDR3 here is CASSLAAMYYNEQFF. CDR3 sequence (DNA): TGTGCCAGCAGTTTAGCCGCCATGTACTACAATGAGCAGTTCTTC.

This sequence joins TRBV11-2 and TRBJ2-5; 9 bases match TRBD1. The junction had 12 bases not matched to a gene; V was cut back by 4 bases and J by 3 bases. Germline V lookup: CDR1 SGHAT, CDR2 FQNNGV. The CDR3 loop spans 17 amino acids. CDR3 protein: CASSSPGTGQEKETQYF. The CDR3 DNA is TGTGCCAGCAGCTCCCCCGGGACAGGGCAGGAGAAAGAGACCCAGTACTTC. The complete variable domain, with remaining parts taken from reference TRBV11-2 and TRBJ2-5, reads EAGVAQSPRYKIIEKRQSVAFWCNPISGHATLYWYQQILGQGPKLLIQFQNNGVVDDSQLPKDRFSAERLKGVDSTLKIQPAKLEDSAVYLCASSSPGTGQEKETQYFGPGTRLLVL.

V gene TRBV4-2 combines with J gene TRBJ2-1; 13 bases are a match to TRBD2. The CDR3 is 19 amino acids. V lost 3 bases to trimming and J lost 5 bases; unmatched junction nucleotides: 13. Germline V gives CDR1 LGHNA, CDR2 YNFKEQ. In DNA form, the CDR3 reads TGTGCCAGCAGCCAGTCTTCTGGGCGGACTAGCGGGAGTCACAATGAGCAGTTCTTC. Protein product: CASSQSSGRTSGSHNEQFF.

V and J are TRBV4-1 and TRBJ2-7; D remains unclear. The CDR3 length is 13 residues. Germline V gene lookup returns CDR1 MGHRA and CDR2 YSYEKL. V lost 4 bases and J lost 3, with 10 bases in between. CDR3 in DNA: TGCGCCAGCAGCCTTGCTTTCGACTACGAGCAGTACTTC. It is translated as CASSLAFDYEQYF.

This clonotype was observed a handful of times. V usage is TRBV10-3 and J usage is TRBJ2-3, with D hard to call. Per the germline V gene, CDR1 is ENHRY and CDR2 is SYGVKD. V was clipped by 3 bases and J by 5 bases, with 3 bases between them. CDR3 length equals 11 residues. Written as DNA, the CDR3 is TGTGCCATCAGTGAAGGAGATACGCAGTATTTT. This translates into CAISEGDTQYF.

The chain combines TRBV4-1 with TRBJ1-2; D not resolved. Germline loops: CDR1 MGHRA, CDR2 YSYEKL. Deletions cut 1 base from V and 7 bases from J, with 16 bases between. The CDR3 sequence is 15 residues long. The CDR3 reads CASSQGASGLGGYTF. The CDR3 region has the DNA TGCGCCAGCAGCCAAGGGGCAAGCGGCTTGGGTGGCTACACCTTC.

The V gene is TRBV29-1, the J gene TRBJ2-3, with 8 nucleotides matching TRBD2. The CDR3 has 17 residues. CDR1 is SQVTM, CDR2 ANQGSEA, per germline. With 4 bases clipped from V and 4 bases from J, the junction kept 16 bases outside the gene matches. This CDR3 reads CSVGESGSIRGADTQYF. CDR3 nucleotide sequence: TGCAGCGTTGGGGAGAGCGGGAGTATAAGGGGTGCAGATACGCAGTATTTT.

The V call is TRBV7-9, the J call TRBJ2-7; no clear D gene. V was trimmed by 9 bases and J by 5 bases, leaving 17 bases between them. From germline, CDR1 is SEHNR and CDR2 FQNEAQ (reference sequence). The CDR3 is 13 residues long. DNA for the CDR3: TGTGCCAGAAGCCCCCTTGAGCTTCACGAGCAGTACTTC. Its protein is CARSPLELHEQYF.

J is TRBJ2-1 and V is TRBV19; 9 bases map to TRBD2. The CDR3 extends over 14 amino acids. Germline loops: CDR1 LNHDA, CDR2 SQIVND (reference sequence). V shed 5 bases, J shed 10 bases, and the junction held 9 bases outside the gene matches. CDR3 in DNA: TGTGCCAGTAGTGGACCGGGACTAGCAGAAGAGCAGTTCTTC. Amino acid sequence: CASSGPGLAEEQFF.

V gene TRBV6-5 combines with J gene TRBJ2-7; possibly TRBD1 for D (5 bases). The CDR3 is 18 amino acids. CDR1 is MNHEY and CDR2 is SVGAGI in the germline V gene. The V and J ends lost 4 bases and 3 bases respectively, with 25 bases between them. CDR3: CASSSMVQGHNSNYEQYF. For the CDR3, the DNA is TGTGCCAGCAGTTCCATGGTGCAGGGTCACAACTCCAACTACGAGCAGTACTTC.